A selection of T cell receptor beta chains follows, all from one sample in a study of blood T cell repertoires in COVID-19. The method was immunoSEQ multiplex PCR; TCRdb's version includes in-frame clones alone and lacks a portion of them. The sample carries about 210,000 clones, approximately 82% recorded once. Sequencing used peripheral blood. The origin of the receptors is a woman between 35 and 50 years old with acute or convalescent COVID-19. The CDR3 runs from the conserved cysteine through the conserved F or W. Fields, in order: D gene, V gene, J gene, clone size, CDR3 DNA, CDR3 protein. D genes are given only for firm matches. Where a row states a size, it is once, few, many or the class of an expanded clone; other rows omit it.

NA	TRBV2	TRBJ2-3	few	TGTGCCAGCAGTGAAGCAGGGGGGGACACAGATACGCAGTATTTT	CASSEAGGDTDTQYF
TRBD1	TRBV2	TRBJ1-2	NA	TGTGCCAGCAGTATAGGACAGGGGGTAAACTATGGCTACACCTTC	CASSIGQGVNYGYTF
TRBD1	TRBV7-9	TRBJ2-7	NA	TGTGCCAGCAGCTTATTCAAAGGACAGGGGTCCTACGAGCAGTACTTC	CASSLFKGQGSYEQYF
NA	TRBV30	TRBJ1-1	NA	TGTGCCTTTCACAGGGCGGCTGAAGCTTTCTTT	CAFHRAAEAFF
TRBD1	TRBV7-8	TRBJ1-4	few	TGTGCCAGCAGCTTAGCGACAGGGGGCGCCGAAAAACTGTTTTTT	CASSLATGGAEKLFF
TRBD1	TRBV4-3	TRBJ2-7	NA	TGCGCCAGCAGCCATGGAGGACAGGGCGAGCAGTACTTC	CASSHGGQGEQYF
TRBD2	TRBV24-1	TRBJ2-1	few	TGTGCCACCGCTACCCTGGAGGCCAGCGGGAGAGACAATGAGCAGTTCTTC	CATATLEASGRDNEQFF
NA	TRBV6-6	TRBJ2-1	NA	TGTGCCAGCTCTACAGTCTCCTACAATGAGCAGTTCTTC	CASSTVSYNEQFF
NA	TRBV2	TRBJ2-7	NA	TGTGCCAGCAGTGAAGGGGGAAATCGGGACTACGAGCAGTACTTC	CASSEGGNRDYEQYF
NA	TRBV5-5	TRBJ2-7	NA	TGTGCCAGCACTACTAGGTTGGGTGGCCTTAACTACGAGCAGTACTTC	CASTTRLGGLNYEQYF
TRBD1	TRBV7-2	TRBJ1-2	NA	TGTGCCAGCAGCTCCAGACAGGGAAACTATGGCTACACCTTC	CASSSRQGNYGYTF
NA	TRBV30	TRBJ1-5	NA	TGTGCCTCCCAGGGGCACGGCAATCAGCCCCAGCATTTT	CASQGHGNQPQHF
TRBD2	TRBV7-2	TRBJ2-7	few	TGTGCCAGCAGCTTTGCCTTAGCGGGAGTGGGCGGCGAGCAGTACTTC	CASSFALAGVGGEQYF
TRBD1	TRBV4-1	TRBJ1-1	NA	TGCGCCAGCAGCCAAGCCACAGGGGGCACTGAAGCTTTCTTT	CASSQATGGTEAFF
TRBD2	TRBV7-6	TRBJ2-3	few	TGTGCCAGCAGCTTTTTTAGCGGGGGGGCCACAGATACGCAGTATTTT	CASSFFSGGATDTQYF
NA	TRBV7-2	TRBJ2-4	NA	TGTGCCAGCAGTTGGCCAGGGTCAAACATTCAGTACTTC	CASSWPGSNIQYF